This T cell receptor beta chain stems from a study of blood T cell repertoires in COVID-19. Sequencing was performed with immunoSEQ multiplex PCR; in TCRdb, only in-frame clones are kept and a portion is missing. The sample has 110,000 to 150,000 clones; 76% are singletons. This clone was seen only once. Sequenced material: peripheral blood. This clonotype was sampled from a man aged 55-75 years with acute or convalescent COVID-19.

CDR3 sequence: CASSPGLRGKQYF. In DNA form, the CDR3 reads TGTGCCAGCAGCCCCGGACTCCGGGGGAAGCAGTACTTC. This chain joins TRBV5-8 and TRBJ2-7, with a weak D call TRBD2 (6 bases). Trimming took off 4 bases at V and 8 bases at J, with 16 bases between the two ends. The germline V gene has CDR1 SGHTS and CDR2 YDEGEE. The CDR3 is made up of 13 amino acids.